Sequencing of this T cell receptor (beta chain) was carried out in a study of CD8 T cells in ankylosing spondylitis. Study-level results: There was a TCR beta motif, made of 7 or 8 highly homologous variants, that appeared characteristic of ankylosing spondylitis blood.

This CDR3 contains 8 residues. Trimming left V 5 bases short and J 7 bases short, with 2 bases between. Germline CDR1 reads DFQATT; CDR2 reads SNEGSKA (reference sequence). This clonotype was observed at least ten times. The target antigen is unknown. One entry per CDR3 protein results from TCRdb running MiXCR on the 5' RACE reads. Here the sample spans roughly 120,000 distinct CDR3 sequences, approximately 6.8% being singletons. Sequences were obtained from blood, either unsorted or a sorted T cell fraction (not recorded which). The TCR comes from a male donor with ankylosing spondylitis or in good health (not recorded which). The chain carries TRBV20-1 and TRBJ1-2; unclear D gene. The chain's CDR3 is CSAPGYTF. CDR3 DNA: TGCAGTGCTCCTGGCTACACCTTC.